The present entry profiles one T cell receptor (beta chain) with its context. This sample was taken from a study of blood T cell repertoires in COVID-19. About the study: T cells, B-cell-depleted T cells, or PBMCs provided the cDNA or gDNA that served as material.

Some clones are missing from TCRdb's copy, which holds only in-frame ones; the method was immunoSEQ multiplex PCR. The sample has about 190,000 clones; 70% to 90% are singletons. Germline CDR1 and CDR2: WSHSY and SAAADI. The junction had 7 bases not matched to a gene; V was cut back by 2 bases and J by 2 bases. CDR3 length: 18 amino acids. What was sequenced was peripheral blood. This receptor was obtained from a man aged 70-80 years with active or convalescent COVID-19. The rearrangement uses TRBV10-2 and TRBJ2-3; 13 bases align to TRBD2. CDR3 loop: CASSESSTSGGYTDTQYF. CDR3 nucleotides: TGCGCCAGCAGTGAGAGTTCGACTAGCGGGGGGTACACAGATACGCAGTATTTT.